This paragraph reports one T cell receptor (beta chain). There is no known antigen for this receptor. It has no much larger one-base neighbor in the sample; base qualities were not kept. This sample is part of a study of blood T cell repertoires in COVID-19 (dated by TCRdb to about 2020). In the study overall: Samples from collaborators originated in the United States, Italy and Spain and spanned both the acute and convalescent phases of COVID-19. Nearly every sample came with metadata listing a de-identified subject ID, COVID-19 status, age in years and sex. The samples were drawn from the first 160 participants of the ongoing ImmuneRACE study and from 1,254 subjects provided by 6 global collaborators. The material from the prospective study consisted of cDNA or gDNA derived from T cells, B-cell-depleted T cells, or PBMCs. A freely available public database, intended as a resource for researchers studying the immune response to SARS-CoV-2, is where the repertoires were released. Subjects who had been exposed to COVID-19, were actively infected with it, or had recovered from it provided the deeply sampled blood TCRbeta repertoires that made up the dataset. Where available, HLA class I and class II types were obtained from metadata supplied by the sample provider rather than from assay-based typing.

The collaborating institutions used their own protocols to collect whole blood in K2EDTA tubes. For TCRbeta analysis, collaborators shipped samples as frozen whole blood, isolated PBMCs, or DNA extracted from either of those sample types. What the work shows at the level of the full study, not this receptor alone: The amount of clinical and demographic metadata varied by source and participant and was provided uncurated.

TCRbeta CDR3 regions were amplified from genomic DNA using the immunoSEQ Assay, a bias-controlled multiplex PCR. Regarding the original processing steps: Within the assay, amplification of reference gene primers was used to estimate how many nucleated cells each sample contained. Sequence reads were collapsed and filtered to measure the absolute abundance of every unique TCRbeta CDR3 rearrangement. For each sample, productive Simpson clonality was calculated as the square root of Simpson's diversity index over productive rearrangements. The clones in this table, taken by TCRdb from immuneACCESS, are in-frame only. Not every clone is retained; where verified, under half of the shortfall comes from an unresolved V gene, and the cause of the rest is unknown. That table furnishes V, J and clone size, whereas the DNA furnished D and trimming. This sample gives tens of thousands of clones in total; about 88% of them show up just once. The ten most abundant clones make up less than 3% of the sample.

The receptor was isolated from a human donor in a cohort sampled during active COVID-19. The sequenced sample consisted of peripheral blood.

This receptor carries the CDR3 CASSPPNSGGLAFF. The DNA sequence follows: TGTGCCAGCTCACCACCGAACAGCGGAGGGTTGGCTTTCTTT. The V and J genes are TRBV18 and TRBJ1-1, with the D gene call left open. V is reduced by 0 bases and J by 11 bases, leaving a spacing of 16 bases between them. Reading from cysteine to phenylalanine, the CDR3 counts 14 amino acids. Only the CDR3 DNA is retained, 42 bases long and in frame from the first base. Via the germline V gene, CDR1 is KGHSH and CDR2 LQKENI.